This TCR beta chain was retrieved from a study of cytomegalovirus exposure and HLA in healthy donors. Study-level results: A few CMV-associated chains proved CMV antigen-specific in vitro. Later analysis showed most CMV-associated TCR beta chains appearing HLA-restricted. Most TCR beta V segments were productive about 90% or about 30% of the time in an earlier analysis.

The primer mix had 60 Vbeta and 13 Jbeta primers. Repertoires were generated with immunoSEQ multiplex PCR, while TCRdb's copy carries only in-frame clones and drops some. The sample table sets out about 99,000 clones. Note on this clone: The antigen remains undetermined.

V shed 8 bases and J shed 2 bases, with 9 bases lying between them. In germline, CDR1 is MDHEN, CDR2 SYDVKM. The length of the CDR3 is 12 residues. V usage is TRBV28 and J usage is TRBJ1-2; tentatively, D is TRBD1 (6 bases). Specimen: PBMCs. This TCR was sampled from a man aged 40-55 years in good health and CMV-seronegative. Here the CDR3 DNA reads TGTGCCAGCTCTACAGGGAACTATGGCTACACCTTC. It yields the protein CASSTGNYGYTF.